The sequence of this T cell receptor (beta chain) was determined in a study of T cells in Graves' hyperthyroidism and ophthalmopathy (dated by TCRdb to 2018 to 2020). Study-wide context: Peripheral blood was sampled at the time of initial diagnosis, prior to any treatment. TCR V-J signatures able to tell the groups apart were searched for in a discovery cohort of around 95 patients, of whom roughly 42 had Graves' ophthalmopathy and about 60 had stable Graves' hyperthyroidism. Prospective prediction of ophthalmopathy was tested in an independent validation cohort of fewer than 20 hyperthyroidism patients and approximately 17 patients who later progressed to ophthalmopathy. For training and testing, the 100 patients in the discovery cohort were randomly divided in a 7:3 ratio. In more than five Graves' hyperthyroidism patients, the study also compared T-cell repertoires from thyroid tissue with T-cell repertoires from blood. Following sampling, methimazole starting at 30 mg daily was given to hyperthyroidism patients, and high-dose intravenous methylprednisolone was given to ophthalmopathy patients. The paper describes TCR Vbeta CDR3 sequencing of some 130 peripheral blood samples, made up of 43 ophthalmopathy patients, roughly 75 hyperthyroidism patients and approximately 17 progressor patients.

In the ophthalmopathy patients, disease was moderately to severely active, with a Clinical Activity Score of 3 or more, a NOSPECS grade of 4 or more, and a duration of less than 3 months. Exclusion was applied to patients with uncontrolled infections, other autoimmune diseases, pregnancy or lactation. Diagnoses relied on clinical symptoms, serum thyroxine and TRAb, thyroid ultrasound and orbital computed tomography. PBMCs were separated from roughly 10 ml of fresh peripheral blood using Ficoll-Paque density gradient centrifugation. Trizol reagent was used to extract total RNA, and RNA quality was then checked on an Agilent 2100 Bioanalyzer. Amplification of TCR beta CDR3 regions was carried out from RNA transcripts. The first round of RT-PCR for the TCR CDR3 was performed with the HTBI primer set and the Qiagen OneStep RT-PCR kit. The libraries were constructed in a second round of multiplex PCR and then size-selected and purified. The libraries were sequenced on an Illumina HiSeq2000 using paired-end 100 bp reads. The study's processing was this. Raw data were processed with SOAPnuke, discarding reads with adapters, uncalled bases, mean Phred below 15, or no exact constant-primer or identifier match. COPE v1.2.5 was used to merge high-quality paired reads, and clonotypes were defined as unique nucleotide sequences. Clonotypes were aligned to IMGT TRBV, TRBD and TRBJ reference segments using MiTCR v1.1. The analysis was restricted to V-J combinations with a frequency above 0.0001, which together covered around 99% of the repertoires. The TCS score was defined as F50 (clonal expansion) divided by E x V (chaos), with BLOSUM62-based TCRdist calculated between CDR3 peptides within each V-J. Welch's t-statistics and random forest reduced around 520 V-J features to 13, which were used in a naive Bayes classifier (R e1071). In TCRdb, the public reads were trimmed at Q25 with fastp and aligned with MiXCR, with productive beta chains retained. Merged by CDR3 protein, the rows form single entries marked with the most common genes and DNA. The authors' filters were not applied to this entry. This sample lists 500,000 to 650,000 distinct CDR3 sequences; about 15% were detected once. The ten largest clonotypes hold under 20% of the sample.

Reading from cysteine to phenylalanine, the CDR3 counts 15 amino acids. Only the CDR3 DNA stays, 45 bases, in frame from base 1. From a lookup of the germline V gene, CDR1 and CDR2 are MGHRA and YSYEKL. Cut back by 4 bases and 6 bases, the V and J ends lie 18 bases apart. The paper's findings and limits, for the study overall: Blood samples also contained most of the expanded thyroid clonotypes (frequency above 0.001), which suggests that blood repertoires may reflect thyroid immune responses. In validation, the model predicted progression to ophthalmopathy a median of about 5.9 months before onset, with approximately 68% sensitivity and almost 75% specificity. A 13 V-J signature model separated ophthalmopathy from stable hyperthyroidism, with about 88% sensitivity and about 81% specificity in cross-validation and 80%/75% in testing. Sample size was not statistically predetermined, and blinding of investigators to group allocation was not performed.

This clonotype was picked up a small number of times. The antigen it binds to is not known. The input lacks base qualities; no much larger clone sits a single base away. The sequence is built from TRBV4-1 and TRBJ1-1, with a tentative D gene TRBD1 over 5 matching bases. The sample comprised blood. The clonotype originates from a woman aged 18-30 years with Graves' ophthalmopathy. The nucleotide sequence reads TGCGCCAGCAGCCCGCCGGAGAGACAGTACCCTGAAGCTTTCTTT. Translated, it reads CASSPPERQYPEAFF.